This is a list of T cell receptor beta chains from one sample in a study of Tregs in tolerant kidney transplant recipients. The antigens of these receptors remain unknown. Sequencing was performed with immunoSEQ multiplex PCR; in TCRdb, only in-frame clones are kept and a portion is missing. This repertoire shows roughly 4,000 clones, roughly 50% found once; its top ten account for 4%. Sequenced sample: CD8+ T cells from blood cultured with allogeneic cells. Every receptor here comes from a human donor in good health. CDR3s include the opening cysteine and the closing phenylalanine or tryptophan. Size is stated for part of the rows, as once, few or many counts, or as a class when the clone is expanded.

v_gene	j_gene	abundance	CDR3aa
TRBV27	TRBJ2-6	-	CASSLLGSAGANVLTF
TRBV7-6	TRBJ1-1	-	CASSPSTGTMNTEAFF
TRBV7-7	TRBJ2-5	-	CASSLGPTGTETQYF
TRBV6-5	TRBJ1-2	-	CASSLWGNGYTF
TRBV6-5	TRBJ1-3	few	CASTLWGGSGNTIYF
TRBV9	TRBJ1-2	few	CASSVDSGQASSYGYTF
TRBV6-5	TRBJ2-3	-	CASSYLVTDTQYF
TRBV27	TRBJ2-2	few	CASSFSRVVYSSTGELFF
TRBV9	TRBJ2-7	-	CASSAGHLFYEQYF
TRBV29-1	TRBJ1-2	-	CSAPGGQNGYTF
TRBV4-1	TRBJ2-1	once	CASSQVGGLGNEQFF
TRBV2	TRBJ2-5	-	CASSEVRGQETQYF
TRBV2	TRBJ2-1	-	CASSEYGGLNNEQFF
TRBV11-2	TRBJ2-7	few	CASSLWGLDTYEQYF
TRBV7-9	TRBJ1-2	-	CASSLGEGELNYGYTF
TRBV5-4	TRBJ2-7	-	CASSLMTSGGAYEQYF
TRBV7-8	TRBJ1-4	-	CASSKDRGLSTNEKLFF
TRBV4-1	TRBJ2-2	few	CASSQGPEGVGELFF
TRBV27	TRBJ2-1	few	CASSGGNEQFF
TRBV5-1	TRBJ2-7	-	CASSLAGLSYEQYF
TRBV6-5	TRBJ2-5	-	CASSYSISGGQETQYF
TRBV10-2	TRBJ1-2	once	CASSDQGTEYLTYGYTF
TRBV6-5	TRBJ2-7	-	CASLSYEQYF
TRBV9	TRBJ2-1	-	CASSSTTGTGHNEQFF
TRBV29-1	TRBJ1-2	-	CSGAGGDNYGYTF
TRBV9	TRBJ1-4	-	CASSSSGGDNEKLFF
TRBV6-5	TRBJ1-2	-	CASSLQGSDGYTF
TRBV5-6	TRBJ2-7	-	CASSSEGYEQYF
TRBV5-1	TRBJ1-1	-	CASSLAHGPEAFF
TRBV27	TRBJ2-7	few	CASSYGYGYEQYF
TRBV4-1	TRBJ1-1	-	CASSQDPGVSEAFF
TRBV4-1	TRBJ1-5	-	CASSQGLSNQPQHF
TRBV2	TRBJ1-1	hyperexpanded	CASSENRGVVTEAFF
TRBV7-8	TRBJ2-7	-	CASRWGGRGYEQYF
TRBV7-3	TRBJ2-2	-	CASSLLNTGELFF
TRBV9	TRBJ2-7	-	CASSVEGGARTYEQYF
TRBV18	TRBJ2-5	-	CASSPGPLVETQYF
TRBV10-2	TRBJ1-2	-	CASSEFKKGGYTF
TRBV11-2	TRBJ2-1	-	CASSSRREQFF
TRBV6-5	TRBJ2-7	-	CASSLGAFGGYEQYF
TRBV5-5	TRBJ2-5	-	CASSSAQDQETQYF
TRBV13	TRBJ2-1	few	CASSRYLGEQFF